This passage covers 11 T cell receptor beta chains from one sample sequenced in a study of T cell repertoires in cytomegalovirus infection. TCRdb fed the reads into MiXCR, producing one record per CDR3 protein. In the table there are 250,000 to 300,000 distinct CDR3 sequences, about 26% of which are singletons. Specimen: PBMCs. The receptors stem from a human donor in good health (CMV status not recorded). Some clones in this sample may be carry-over from other donors' samples.

The table lists this clonotype with many counts. This chain links TRBV7-2 with TRBJ2-1; 15 nucleotides agree with TRBD2. The CDR3 runs to 17 residues. The V and J ends lost 5 bases and 6 bases, in that order; junction bases with no gene match: 8. The germline V gene has CDR1 SGHTA and CDR2 FQGNSA. The CDR3 sequence: CASSPRGLAGGGNEQFF. The CDR3 nucleotides are TGTGCCAGCAGCCCGAGGGGACTAGCGGGGGGAGGCAATGAGCAGTTCTTC.

This rearrangement joins TRBV29-1 to TRBJ2-5; 8 bases fit TRBD1. CDR1 is SQVTM and CDR2 is ANQGSEA in the germline V gene. CDR3 length equals 15 residues. V shed 5 bases and J 5 bases; nucleotides not matched to a gene: 13. CDR3 in amino acids: CSVSGTGEGSETQYF. CDR3 nucleotide sequence: TGCAGCGTTTCTGGGACAGGCGAAGGATCGGAGACCCAGTACTTC.

This sequence joins TRBV29-1 and TRBJ2-7; 7 bases agree with TRBD1. Looked up from germline, CDR1 is SQVTM and CDR2 is ANQGSEA. V gave up 6 bases and J gave up 6 bases; unmatched junction bases: 8. The CDR3 is 12 residues long. The CDR3 loop is CSVKTGRSEQYF. Here the CDR3 DNA reads TGCAGCGTGAAGACAGGGCGGTCCGAGCAGTACTTC.

This clonotype was detected many times. This chain uses TRBV7-2 with TRBJ1-1; D remains ambiguous. The germline gives CDR1 SGHTA, CDR2 FQGNSA. This CDR3 has 13 amino acids. Trimming took off 4 bases at V and 9 bases at J, with 15 bases between the two ends. The CDR3 here is CASSWTSLAQAFF. The CDR3 DNA follows: TGTGCCAGCAGCTGGACCTCGTTGGCGCAAGCTTTCTTT. The entire variable domain, with the rest obtained from reference TRBV7-2 and TRBJ1-1, is as follows: GAGVSQSPSNKVTEKGKDVELRCDPISGHTALYWYRQSLGQGLEFLIYFQGNSAPDKSGLPSDRFSAERTGGSVSTLTIQRTQQEDSAVYLCASSWTSLAQAFFGQGTRLTVV.

This rearrangement joins TRBV28 to TRBJ1-6, with 8 bases identical to TRBD1. The CDR3 runs 16 residues. Per the germline V gene, CDR1 is MDHEN and CDR2 is SYDVKM. The V segment lost 5 bases and the J segment 2 bases; nucleotides outside the gene matches: 5. The CDR3 loop reads CASSPTTGAYNSPLHF. In DNA form, the CDR3 reads TGTGCCAGCAGTCCTACGACAGGGGCCTATAATTCACCCCTCCACTTT.

This clonotype came up many times. The J gene is TRBJ2-1, the V gene TRBV7-2; the match to TRBD2 covers 9 bases. Germline-derived CDR1 and CDR2 are SGHTA and FQGNSA. V was pared by 4 bases and J by 0 bases, with 7 bases of the junction left unmatched. This CDR3 has 17 residues. The CDR3 sequence: CASSSRGSGSSYNEQFF. CDR3 sequence (DNA): TGTGCCAGCAGCTCCCGGGGTAGCGGGAGCTCCTACAATGAGCAGTTCTTC.

This clonotype was seen more than once but under ten times. The junction differs from germline at one of its ends, possibly a read error. The gene calls are TRBV28 and TRBJ2-7; 11 positions match TRBD1. This CDR3 is built from 13 residues. CDR1 and CDR2 (germline): MDHEN, SYDVKM. The CDR3 protein is CAGRTGGEVQIYF. CDR3 in DNA: TGTGCCGGCAGGACAGGGGGCGAGGTTCAAATTTACTTC.

The rearrangement uses TRBV5-4 and TRBJ2-5; TRBD1 matches at 10 bases. CDR1 SGHNT and CDR2 YYREEE come from the germline V gene (reference sequence). V shed 5 bases, J shed 5 bases, and the junction held 9 bases outside the gene matches. The CDR3 extends over 15 amino acids. CDR3 nucleotide sequence: TGTGCCAGCAGATTAGACAGGGGGCTAGGGGAGACCCAGTACTTC. Encoded protein: CASRLDRGLGETQYF.

The chain couples TRBV10-3 to TRBJ1-1; 9 nucleotides align to TRBD1. The CDR3 is made up of 15 amino acids. V shed 4 bases, J shed 3 bases, and the junction held 6 bases outside the gene matches. Per the germline V gene, CDR1 is ENHRY and CDR2 is SYGVKD. DNA of the CDR3: TGTGCCATCAGTGCCGGGACAGGGTGGGACACTGAAGCTTTCTTT. Translation: CAISAGTGWDTEAFF.

The rearrangement uses TRBV14 and TRBJ2-1, with TRBD1 as a possible D gene (6 bases). This CDR3 region has 15 residues. Germline V gives CDR1 SGHDN, CDR2 FVKESK. Trimming left V 4 bases short and J 9 bases short, with 19 bases between. CDR3 in DNA: TGTGCCAGCAGCCCTGTCAGGGGTCCTACTTCTGAGCAGTTCTTC. It specifies CASSPVRGPTSEQFF.

In its sample, this clonotype was seen a few times. The chain uses TRBV2 and TRBJ1-1, with D possibly being TRBD1 (5 bases). Germline V CDR1 and CDR2: SNHLY, FYNNEI. CDR3 length equals 12 residues. V was shortened by 10 bases and J by 3 bases, with 12 bases between the two germline ends. Here the CDR3 reads CAIDGGYTEAFF. CDR3 in DNA: TGTGCCATCGACGGGGGGTACACTGAAGCTTTCTTT.